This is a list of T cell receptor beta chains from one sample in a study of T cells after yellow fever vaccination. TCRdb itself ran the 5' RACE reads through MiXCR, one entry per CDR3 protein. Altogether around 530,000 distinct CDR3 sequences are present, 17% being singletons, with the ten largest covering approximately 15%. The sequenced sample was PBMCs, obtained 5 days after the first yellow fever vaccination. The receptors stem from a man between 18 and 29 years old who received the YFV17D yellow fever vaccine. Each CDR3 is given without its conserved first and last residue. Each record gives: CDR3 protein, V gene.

CDR3: ASSWAGVAGLMIDTQY
V: TRBV11-2

CDR3: ASTPRPGREGETQY
V: TRBV5-6

CDR3: ASSHLALMGGNQETQY
V: TRBV3-1

CDR3: ASSPQRSSGNTIY
V: TRBV18

CDR3: ASSSQTSARETQY
V: TRBV5-1

CDR3: ASSWVAGTTDTQY
V: TRBV5-5

CDR3: ASSLTSNQETQY
V: TRBV7-3

CDR3: ASSPRWGPSPY
V: TRBV18

CDR3: ASSLGLVYEQF
V: TRBV7-2

CDR3: AILPGPGDTGELF
V: TRBV10-3

CDR3: ASSFDPSEDVV
V: TRBV5-1

CDR3: ASRRDANYGYT
V: TRBV6-1